Shown below are 14 T cell receptor beta chains from a single sample sequenced in a study of OX40 agonist ivuxolimab in advanced cancers. Using immunoSEQ multiplex PCR, the repertoire was profiled, and TCRdb retains in-frame clones only, with some absent. The table lists tens of thousands of clones, roughly four fifths of them singletons. The material was CD4+ or CD8+ T cells sorted from blood, obtained in a trial of the OX40 agonist ivuxolimab. Receptors were obtained from an adult with an advanced solid tumor such as melanoma, head and neck, liver or kidney cancer.

This clone came up a few times. The gene calls are TRBV19 and TRBJ2-5; D not certain. The V end was cut by 6 bases, the J end by 0 bases, with 8 bases between. Germline lookup yields CDR1 LNHDA and CDR2 SQIVND (reference sequence). This CDR3 contains 13 residues. The CDR3 sequence: CASRHMDQETQYF. CDR3 in DNA: TGTGCCAGTAGGCATATGGACCAAGAGACCCAGTACTTC. Full variable domain (remainder filled in from reference TRBV19 and TRBJ2-5): DGGITQSPKYLFRKEGQNVTLSCEQNLNHDAMYWYRQDPGQGLRLIYYSQIVNDFQKGDIAEGYSVSREKKESFPLTVTSAQKNPTAFYLCASRHMDQETQYFGPGTRLLVL.

CDR3 DNA sequence: TGTGCCAGCAGTGACGGGGGAAGGGGTAATTCACCCCTCCACTTT. Translation gives CASSDGGRGNSPLHF. The V and J genes are TRBV6-4 and TRBJ1-6; tentatively, D is TRBD1 (5 bases). There are 15 residues in the CDR3. V lost 2 bases and J lost 6, with 11 bases in between. Looked up from germline, CDR1 is MRHNA and CDR2 is SNTAGT.

DNA of the CDR3: TGTGCCAGCAGCCCGCCGGGGGATACGCAGTATTTT. As protein: CASSPPGDTQYF. This chain joins TRBV28 and TRBJ2-3; maybe TRBD2 (5 bases). Germline values: CDR1 MDHEN, CDR2 SYDVKM. Trimming pared 6 bases from V and 6 bases from J, leaving 10 bases between. The CDR3 spans 12 residues.

In its sample, this clone was seen a few times. This chain joins TRBV28 and TRBJ2-1; 13 bases are shared with TRBD2. Germline-derived CDR1 and CDR2 are MDHEN and SYDVKM. V trimming: 11 bases; J trimming: 4 bases; junction bases outside the gene matches: 14. There are 17 residues in the CDR3. CDR3 loop: CASGQGGLAGTYNEQFF. In DNA, the CDR3 is TGTGCCTCGGGACAGGGGGGACTAGCGGGGACTTACAATGAGCAGTTCTTC. The full variable domain, its missing parts supplied by reference TRBV28 and TRBJ2-1, is DVKVTQSSRYLVKRTGEKVFLECVQDMDHENMFWYRQDPGLGLRLIYFSYDVKMKEKGDIPEGYSVSREKKERFSLILESASTNQTSMYLCASGQGGLAGTYNEQFFGPGTRLTVL.

The chain employs TRBV4-2 and TRBJ2-2; D gene ambiguous. V dropped 1 base and J dropped 2 bases, with 23 bases sitting between them. The CDR3 extends over 20 amino acids. CDR1 and CDR2 from the germline V gene are LGHNA and YNFKEQ. CDR3 in DNA: TGTGCCAGCAGCCAAGCTGGCTCAAAGCGTCTTTTTAAAAACACCGGGGAGCTGTTTTTT. Its protein is CASSQAGSKRLFKNTGELFF.

The rearrangement links TRBV27 to TRBJ1-5; D possibly corresponds to TRBD1 (5 bases). The CDR3 totals 14 residues. In germline, CDR1 is MNHEY, CDR2 SMNVEV (reference sequence). Trimming removed 3 bases from V and 6 bases from J, with 12 bases in between. The CDR3 loop reads CASSLSRVGQPQHF. In DNA form, the CDR3 reads TGTGCCAGCAGTTTGAGCAGGGTCGGTCAGCCCCAGCATTTT.

This clone was seen a few times. The chain couples TRBV6-5 to TRBJ1-2; D may be TRBD1 (6 bases). There are 13 residues in the CDR3. Germline CDR1 reads MNHEY; CDR2 reads SVGAGI. V gave up 6 bases and J gave up 4 bases, with 12 bases separating them. The CDR3 spells CASRPTGIYGYTF. In DNA, the CDR3 is TGTGCCAGCAGACCTACAGGGATCTATGGCTACACCTTC.

The chain couples TRBV19 to TRBJ2-1; D gene uncertain. Germline CDR1 reads LNHDA; CDR2 reads SQIVND (reference sequence). This CDR3 has 17 amino acids. V dropped 5 bases and J dropped 2 bases, with 19 bases sitting between them. The CDR3 region has the DNA TGTGCCAGTAGTGGTGCCTCCAGGTCTTCAACCTACAATGAGCAGTTCTTC. It codes for CASSGASRSSTYNEQFF.

The V call is TRBV5-1, the J call TRBJ2-3; D assignment may be TRBD1 or TRBD2 (6 bases each). The CDR3 consists of 14 residues. Trimming cost V 0 bases and J 5 bases, with 10 bases left between them. CDR1 and CDR2 (germline): SGHRS, YFSETQ. CDR3 nucleotides: TGCGCCAGCAGCTTGGTAGGGGGGAGAGATACGCAGTATTTT. Its protein is CASSLVGGRDTQYF.

This chain links TRBV6-5 with TRBJ1-1; TRBD1 matches at 7 bases. The trim removed 2 bases at V and 0 bases at J, leaving 0 bases unmatched. The CDR3 spans 14 residues. Germline assignment: CDR1 MNHEY and CDR2 SVGAGI. The CDR3 DNA is TGTGCCAGCAGTTACGACAGGGTGAACACTGAAGCTTTCTTT. This codes for CASSYDRVNTEAFF.

The chain employs TRBV19 and TRBJ2-1, with D tentatively TRBD2 (6 bases). Between the trimmed V and J ends, which lost 1 base and 8 bases, there was a span of 15 bases. CDR3 length equals 15 residues. Looked up from germline, CDR1 is LNHDA and CDR2 is SQIVND (reference sequence). The CDR3 nucleotides are TGTGCCAGTAGTATAGGTTCCGGGACTGTGCATGAGCAGTTCTTC. Residues: CASSIGSGTVHEQFF.

V is TRBV18 and J is TRBJ2-7, with TRBD1 matching 8 bases. In germline, CDR1 is KGHSH, CDR2 LQKENI. The CDR3 is 16 residues long. With 5 bases clipped from V and 4 bases from J, the junction kept 13 bases outside the gene matches. In DNA, the CDR3 is TGTGCCAGCTCAAGCAGACAGGGGAGACCTGATTACGAGCAGTACTTC. Amino acid sequence: CASSSRQGRPDYEQYF.

A note on this clone: The same CDR3 can be traced to other DNA sequences in this sample. The rearrangement joins TRBV27 to TRBJ2-7, with 8 bases fitting TRBD1. Germline assignment: CDR1 MNHEY and CDR2 SMNVEV (reference sequence). V lost 6 bases to trimming and J lost 0 bases; unmatched junction nucleotides: 1. This CDR3 has 13 amino acids. In DNA, the CDR3 is TGTGCCAGCAGCGGACAGGGCTCCTACGAGCAGTACTTC. It translates to CASSGQGSYEQYF.

Only one count was recorded for this clone. The V gene is TRBV2, the J gene TRBJ2-5; D possibly corresponds to TRBD2 (5 bases). Germline lookup yields CDR1 SNHLY and CDR2 FYNNEI. The V gene lost 6 bases and the J gene lost 5 bases, with 13 bases spanning the gap. There are 13 residues in the CDR3. CDR3 in DNA: TGTGCCAGCAGCTGGAGGAGAAGGGAGACCCAGTACTTC. Translation: CASSWRRRETQYF.